This T cell receptor (beta chain) was captured in a study of shared clonotypes between healthy human individuals (dated by TCRdb to about 2020). With respect to the entire study: The cohort included a few men and a couple of women between 18 and 49 years of age. For each donor, three plates each were used for CD4 naive and CD4 memory, two plates were used for CD8 naive, and one plate was used for CD8 memory. The study deeply sequenced blood TCR repertoires of about 5 healthy adults to estimate repertoire size and the extent of clonotype sharing between individuals. Different laboratories and diverse techniques were used to prepare libraries and sequence TCR repertoires, to increase sequencing depth and limit assay-specific biases. Each donor's leukapheresis produced roughly between roughly 0.85 and 9.5 billion PBMCs. What the authors observed across the whole study: Roughly 5.2% of naive CD4, roughly 3.6% of naive CD8, around 2.3% of memory CD4, and approximately 0.39% of memory CD8 clonotypes were shared across several donors. Higher generation probabilities were observed for clonotypes shared by all four sorted-subset donors than for non-shared clonotypes. Sampling was limited to blood, and TCR repertoires in tissue likely differ from TCR repertoires in blood. Pairwise subsampling led to the expectation that sequencing depth would affect the degree of clonotype sharing among donors. Larger estimated clonotype richness was generally found for naive subsets than for memory subsets. Because the study included a small number of donors, the genetic and exposure-history diversity represented was limited. Rarefaction of sorted-subset datasets indicated incomplete sequencing despite the large sequencing depth.

Of note for this clone: This clone's antigen is unknown. Base-call qualities are not available, and no considerably larger clone is one nucleotide away. Other DNA sequences within the sample encode an identical CDR3.

Donors were healthy HIV-negative adults with no recently reported acute infections or vaccinations. All donors were Caucasian adults living in Nashville, Tennessee, USA. CD8 memory samples were composed of magnetically selected CD45RO+ cells combined with CCR7-negative CD45RA+ effector memory (TemRA) cells. After blood collection by leukapheresis, PBMCs were isolated using Ficoll-Histopaque density gradient centrifugation and then cryopreserved in the vapor phase of liquid nitrogen. Analytical flow cytometry was used to check the purity and quantity of every magnetically sorted T cell population. From each sorted fraction, genomic DNA was isolated and quantified by UV absorbance on a Nanodrop 2000c. Using the deep immunoSEQ assay, multiplex PCR amplified TCR CDR3 regions from genomic DNA. Extracted genomic DNA from each cell subset was spread evenly across all wells of several immunoSEQ 96-well plates, with each plate serving as a replicate. For sorted subsets, approximately 190 ng of genomic DNA, equivalent to tens of thousands of T cell genomes, went into each replicate PCR. Purified libraries were measured with a Qubit 3.0 fluorometer, size-checked on a Bioanalyzer 2100, and measured again with the KAPA Library Quantification kit. Every immunoSEQ 96-well plate was sequenced on a separate single-read 150-cycle Illumina NextSeq 550 flow cell. The original pipeline was this. Because only junctional sequences without quality scores were contained in the immunoSEQ output, filtering matching that applied to full-length reads could not be performed. To assign V/J genes and CDR3, sequences were annotated against IMGT germline references using PyIR, a Python wrapper for IgBLAST v1.9. Reads were filtered out if the reads had weak V/J assignments (E-value above 1e-6), no CDR3, stop codons, out-of-frame junctions, or ambiguous translated residues. V3J clonotypes were defined as sequences sharing an identical inferred V gene, J gene, and CDR3 amino acid sequence. Percentage overlap between repertoires was computed as shared unique clonotypes divided by the size of the smaller repertoire. Richness of each repertoire was evaluated using RTK rarefaction, the Chao1 estimator, and Recon v2.1 estimates of unobserved clonotypes. For all TCRbeta clonotypes obtained by the gDNA method from four donors, generation probabilities were computed with OLGA. In TCRdb, the immuneACCESS table is reduced to in-frame sequences with V and J assigned. These tables do not hold every clone; where another copy was compared, an unresolved V gene accounts for under half, and the others remain unexplained. V and J calls and clone size come straight from that table; D and trimming were deduced from the DNA. The sample table shows more than 550,000 clones, and around 90% are seen once. The top ten clonotypes cover less than 40% of the sample.

Between the V and J ends, shortened by 1 base and 1 base respectively, the junction contains 6 bases. According to the germline V gene (reference sequence), CDR1 reads LNHDA and CDR2 reads SQIVND. Its CDR3 holds 14 amino acids, cysteine through phenylalanine. The sequence is cut down to CDR3 DNA, 42 bases in frame from base 1. The receptor chain draws on TRBV19 and TRBJ2-3; TRBD2 is possibly the D segment (6 matching bases). This TCR derives from a man aged 18 to 29 in good health. Some clones in this sample may be carry-over from other donors' samples. Sequenced sample: memory CD8+ T cells from PBMCs. The sample's cell subset or site label, in plain terms: CD45RO+ cells pooled with CCR7-negative TemRA cells. The CDR3 has the sequence CASSIGGGTDTQYF. The bases are TGTGCCAGTAGTATAGGGGGGGGCACAGATACGCAGTATTTT.